The 25 T cell receptor beta chains reported below all come from one sample, sequenced in a study of CXCR3-negative and CXCR3-positive naive CD8 T cells. Points from the study as a whole: Hydrophobicity of TRB CDR3s was greater in CXCR3-positive naive cells than in CXCR3-negative naive cells.

Libraries of TRB cDNA were made by 5' RACE and carried UMIs. TCRdb re-called the 5' RACE reads; one entry per CDR3 protein, DNA not given. In total, the table holds 50,000 to 65,000 distinct CDR3 sequences. Which antigens these TCRs recognize remains unknown. Sequenced: naive CXCR3+ CD8+ T cells from blood. Subset defined: CD45RO-CCR7+CD27+CD95- naive CD8+ T cells expressing CXCR3 (TNR3+). The source of these receptors is a human donor in good health. Some clones in this sample may be carry-over from other donors' samples.

The V gene is TRBV12-3 or TRBV12-4, the J gene TRBJ1-4. This CDR3 contains 11 residues. CDR3 region: CASRLDEKLFF.

J is TRBJ1-1 and V is TRBV7-9. The length of the CDR3 is 16 residues. Germline values: CDR1 SEHNR, CDR2 FQNEAQ (reference sequence). The CDR3 reads CASSADGISLNTEAFF.

This sequence joins TRBV9 and TRBJ1-2; absent DNA, TCRdb's TRBD1 call cannot be checked. The germline gives CDR1 SGDLS, CDR2 YYNGEE. The CDR3 totals 14 residues. CDR3 loop: CASSGGGPGHGYTF.

The genes are TRBV23-1 and TRBJ2-7; the TCRdb D gene call, TRBD1, has no DNA to confirm it. TRBV23-1 is treated as an ORF (open reading frame) with a function not yet certain. This CDR3 contains 15 residues. The CDR3 reads CASSQIHRAECEQYF.

The rearrangement links TRBV5-5 to TRBJ1-6; the D call from TCRdb, TRBD1, cannot be confirmed without DNA. The CDR3 has 17 residues. CDR1 and CDR2 from the germline V gene are SGHKS and YYEKEE (reference sequence). CDR3 amino acids: CASSSGPPGRYNSPLHF.

CDR3 loop: CASSRDRSSYNSPLHF. The V and J genes are TRBV7-6 and TRBJ1-6; TCRdb selects TRBD1, and the lack of DNA leaves this call unchecked. The CDR3 has 16 residues. CDR1 SGHVS and CDR2 FNYEAQ come from the germline V gene.

This rearrangement joins TRBV15 to TRBJ1-1. Germline V lookup: CDR1 LNHNV, CDR2 YYDKDF (reference sequence). The CDR3 runs 13 residues. CDR3 protein: CATRNGDNTEAFF. Full variable domain (outside the CDR3, taken from reference TRBV15 and TRBJ1-1): DAMVIQNPRYQVTQFGKPVTLSCSQTLNHNVMYWYQQKSSQAPKLLFHYYDKDFNNEADTPDNFQSRRPNTSFCFLDIRSPGLGDTAMYLCATRNGDNTEAFFGQGTRLTVV.

The rearrangement uses TRBV5-5 and TRBJ2-7; TCRdb calls TRBD2, which cannot be checked without DNA. This CDR3 region has 15 residues. Germline V lookup: CDR1 SGHKS, CDR2 YYEKEE (reference sequence). CDR3 sequence reads: CASSLDGLKGNEQYF.

CDR3: CASSPVRVGDNYEQYF. The chain has TRBV3-1 and TRBJ2-7; TCRdb's D call, TRBD1, is unchecked because there is no DNA. The CDR3 is made up of 16 amino acids. Germline values: CDR1 LGHDT, CDR2 YNNKEL (reference sequence).

The V gene is TRBV29-1, the J gene TRBJ2-5; lacking DNA, the TRBD1 call made by TCRdb goes unchecked. The germline V gene has CDR1 SQVTM and CDR2 ANQGSEA. The CDR3 consists of 17 residues. The CDR3 protein is CSVEAGQGLTLQETQYF.

The gene calls are TRBV4-3 and TRBJ2-1; TCRdb outputs TRBD1, but without DNA this stays unchecked. This CDR3 spans 17 amino acids. The germline gives CDR1 LGHNA, CDR2 YSLEER. This CDR3 reads CASSQEARDKINNEQFF.

The gene calls are TRBV6-4 and TRBJ2-6. The germline gives CDR1 MRHNA, CDR2 SNTAGT. The CDR3 sequence is 15 residues long. The CDR3 sequence: CASSDLDSGANVLTF.

The chain recombines TRBV7-6 with TRBJ1-1. The CDR3 length is 15 residues. Germline V gives CDR1 SGHVS, CDR2 FNYEAQ. CDR3 in amino acids: CASSVYDLGPSEAFF.

The V gene is TRBV4-2, the J gene TRBJ1-1; TCRdb gives TRBD1 as the D gene, but with no DNA this cannot be confirmed. Germline V CDR1 and CDR2: LGHNA, YNFKEQ. This CDR3 comprises 14 residues. The CDR3 sequence: CASSDRGMNTEAFF.

This rearrangement joins TRBV5-1 to TRBJ2-7; checking the TCRdb D call of TRBD2 is not possible without DNA. The length of the CDR3 is 14 residues. The germline V gene has CDR1 SGHRS and CDR2 YFSETQ. The CDR3: CASTYGSGSYEQYF.

The rearrangement joins TRBV10-3 to TRBJ1-1. The CDR3 is 14 residues long. Looked up from germline, CDR1 is ENHRY and CDR2 is SYGVKD. The CDR3 here is CAISEVQLNTEAFF.

This rearrangement joins TRBV5-6 to TRBJ2-7. This CDR3 is built from 13 residues. Germline-derived CDR1 and CDR2 are SGHDT and YYEEEE. This CDR3 is CASSFGGLDEQYF. Looking up the rest from reference TRBV5-6 and TRBJ2-7 gives the full variable domain: DAGVTQSPTHLIKTRGQQVTLRCSPKSGHDTVSWYQQALGQGPQFIFQYYEEEERQRGNFPDRFSGHQFPNYSSELNVNALLLGDSALYLCASSFGGLDEQYFGPGTRLTVT.

The CDR3 sequence is CASSLNNWDRAGEQYF. The chain couples TRBV27 to TRBJ2-7; TCRdb reports TRBD1, a call that lacks DNA to check it against. Per germline, CDR1 MNHEY and CDR2 SMNVEV (reference sequence). CDR3 length: 16 amino acids.

The chain combines TRBV29-1 with TRBJ2-1; without DNA, the TCRdb call of TRBD1 cannot be checked. CDR1 and CDR2 (germline): SQVTM, ANQGSEA. This CDR3 contains 12 residues. The CDR3 loop is CSVEDLDRQSFF.

The J gene is TRBJ2-2, the V gene TRBV6-5; no DNA is available, so the TRBD2 call from TCRdb remains unchecked. The germline CDR1 and CDR2 sequences are MNHEY and SVGAGI. The CDR3 length is 17 residues. The CDR3 loop is CASSYGLAGIVTGELFF.

The rearrangement uses TRBV29-1 and TRBJ2-1. The CDR3 totals 11 residues. Germline V gives CDR1 SQVTM, CDR2 ANQGSEA. The CDR3 reads CSDRLSGEQFF.

V gene TRBV7-9 combines with J gene TRBJ2-3; the TRBD2 assignment by TCRdb is unverifiable without DNA. The germline gives CDR1 SEHNR, CDR2 FQNEAQ (reference sequence). The CDR3 is 15 amino acids. This chain's CDR3 is CASSRTSGYTDTQYF.

V usage is TRBV25-1 and J usage is TRBJ2-7; without DNA, the TCRdb call of TRBD1 cannot be checked. CDR3 length: 18 amino acids. Germline assignment: CDR1 MGHDK and CDR2 SYGVNS. The CDR3 here is CASSEWGQGESLSHEQYF.

The gene calls are TRBV9 and TRBJ2-1. Germline values: CDR1 SGDLS, CDR2 YYNGEE. CDR3 length equals 15 residues. CDR3 residues: CASSVVVGSYNEQFF. The full variable domain, completed using reference TRBV9 and TRBJ2-1, is DSGVTQTPKHLITATGQRVTLRCSPRSGDLSVYWYQQSLDQGLQFLIQYYNGEERAKGNILERFSAQQFPDLHSELNLSSLELGDSALYFCASSVVVGSYNEQFFGPGTRLTVL.

The chain recombines TRBV11-2 with TRBJ1-4. This CDR3 has 13 amino acids. Germline V gene data show CDR1 as SGHAT and CDR2 as FQNNGV. The CDR3 loop reads CASGRAANEKLFF.